Shown below are 24 T cell receptor beta chains from a single sample sequenced in a study of tumor-infiltrating lymphocytes in oesophageal squamous cell carcinoma. Using its own MiXCR run on the PCR reads, TCRdb lists one record per CDR3 protein. The sample consists of roughly 14,000 distinct CDR3 sequences, 45% to 50% of them appearing once. Sequencing used esophageal tumor tissue. The origin of the receptors is a male donor with esophageal squamous cell carcinoma.

The genes are TRBV29-1 and TRBJ2-3; 11 nucleotides agree with TRBD2. The J call is uncertain, as TRBJ2-1 better fits the DNA end. The CDR3 has 15 amino acids. Germline CDR1 SQVTM, CDR2 ANQGSEA. The CDR3 region has the DNA TGCAGCGTTGGAGATAGCGGGAGGGCCGTCAATGAGCAGTTCTTC. Encoded protein: CSVGDSGRAVNEQFF.

The chain is built from TRBV6-1 and TRBJ2-1; D unresolved. V dropped 1 base and J dropped 3 bases, with 16 bases sitting between them. The germline V gene has CDR1 MNHNS and CDR2 SASEGT. There are 17 residues in the CDR3. The CDR3 coding sequence is TGTGCCAGCAGTGAAGGCAGGTCACAGATTCTCTACAATGAGCAGTTCTTC. As protein: CASSEGRSQILYNEQFF.

The genes are TRBV6-1 and TRBJ2-1; maybe TRBD2 (7 bases). The last part of the DNA fits TRBJ2-5 better; the J call may be wrong. The CDR3 has 18 residues. Per germline, CDR1 MNHNS and CDR2 SASEGT. CDR3: CASRFGGLGGRDQETQYF. The CDR3 DNA follows: TGTGCCAGCCGATTCGGGGGGCTCGGGGGCCGTGACCAAGAGACCCAGTACTTC.

Concerning this clonotype itself: An end of the junction does not agree with germline; a read error may underlie this. This rearrangement joins TRBV11-1 to TRBJ2-7; 8 positions agree with TRBD1. CDR1 SGHAT and CDR2 FQDESV come from the germline V gene (reference sequence). The CDR3 contains 15 residues. The CDR3: CASNLDRGRVTEAFF. CDR3 bases: TGTGCCAGCAACTTAGACAGGGGTAGAGTTACTGAAGCTTTCTTC.

This chain uses TRBV7-9 with TRBJ2-2; 15 bases are shared with TRBD2. Losses at the gene ends were 3 bases for V and 5 bases for J; bases not matched to a gene: 1. This CDR3 spans 16 amino acids. Per germline, CDR1 SEHNR and CDR2 FQNEAQ (reference sequence). The CDR3 sequence: CASSFGLAGGTGELFF. The CDR3 DNA sequence: TGTGCCAGCAGCTTCGGACTAGCGGGGGGGACCGGGGAGCTGTTTTTT.

A word on this clonotype: Likely a read error: the CDR3 ends without its conserved phenylalanine or tryptophan. The DNA is left out, because the CDR3 cannot be placed on it with certainty; the CDR3 is given as TCRdb lists it. The chain uses TRBV11-1 and TRBJ2-1; the table calls TRBD2, which could not be checked here. The CDR3 is made up of 15 amino acids, end residues included. The germline gives CDR1 SGHAT, CDR2 FQDESV (reference sequence). The CDR3 here is CASSVGLVNEQFFGS.

The rearrangement joins TRBV11-2 to TRBJ2-3, with 7 bases identical to TRBD1. Germline V gene data show CDR1 as SGHAT and CDR2 as FQNNGV. The CDR3 has 13 amino acids. V lost 7 bases, J lost 4 bases, and 5 bases stayed unmatched. This chain's CDR3 is CASNHRGADTQYF. CDR3 sequence (DNA): TGTGCCAGCAACCACAGGGGTGCAGATACGCAGTATTTT. Looking up the rest from reference TRBV11-2 and TRBJ2-3 gives the full variable domain: EAGVAQSPRYKIIEKRQSVAFWCNPISGHATLYWYQQILGQGPKLLIQFQNNGVVDDSQLPKDRFSAERLKGVDSTLKIQPAKLEDSAVYLCASNHRGADTQYFGPGTRLTVL.

This clonotype was recorded a few times. The rearrangement joins TRBV7-8 to TRBJ2-1, with D unresolved. The CDR3 sequence is 13 residues long. Germline V gene sequence: CDR1 SGHVS, CDR2 FQNEAQ. V was cut by 0 bases and J by 4 bases, with 4 bases left in between. The CDR3 loop is CASSLARYNEQFF. CDR3 nucleotides: TGTGCCAGCAGCTTAGCACGGTACAATGAGCAGTTCTTC.

This clonotype is medium-sized within its sample. The chain is built from TRBV6-1 and TRBJ2-3, with D tentatively TRBD2 (6 bases). V lost 8 bases and J lost 2, with 11 bases in between. Germline-derived CDR1 and CDR2 are MNHNS and SASEGT. The CDR3 sequence is 13 residues long. CDR3 protein: CASGRTLTDTQYF. The CDR3 DNA follows: TGTGCCAGCGGGAGGACACTCACAGATACGCAGTATTTT.

J is TRBJ2-7 and V is TRBV7-2; 15 bases align to TRBD2. Germline CDR1 and CDR2: SGHTA and FQGNSA. V trimming: 5 bases; J trimming: 0 bases; junction bases outside the gene matches: 8. The CDR3 extends over 18 amino acids. The CDR3 nucleotides are TGTGCCAGCAGCGCCATGGGACTAGCGGGAGGACCCTCCTACGAGCAGTACTTC. It specifies CASSAMGLAGGPSYEQYF.

This clonotype was detected only a few times. V usage is TRBV6-1 and J usage is TRBJ2-7, with 12 bases identical to TRBD2. The V and J ends lost 5 bases and 7 bases, in that order; junction bases with no gene match: 9. Germline-derived CDR1 and CDR2 are MNHNS and SASEGT. This CDR3 comprises 15 residues. This CDR3 reads CASSRPSGRANEQYF. For the CDR3, the DNA is TGTGCCAGCAGTCGCCCTAGCGGGAGGGCCAATGAGCAGTACTTC.

The rearrangement uses TRBV28 and TRBJ2-7; perhaps TRBD2 as D (7 bases). This CDR3 region has 14 residues. Trimming removed 7 bases from V and 1 base from J, with 14 bases in between. The V gene's germline CDR1 is MDHEN and CDR2 SYDVKM. The CDR3 is CASKGRGASYEQYF. Written as DNA, the CDR3 is TGTGCCAGCAAAGGGAGGGGGGCGTCCTACGAGCAGTACTTC.

The rearrangement joins TRBV7-6 to TRBJ2-4, with 12 positions matching TRBD2. The DNA end lines up better with TRBJ2-1; the J call may be wrong. The CDR3 spans 15 residues. Germline V gene data show CDR1 as SGHVS and CDR2 as FNYEAQ. CDR3 loop: CASSLLAGGPNEQFF. CDR3 sequence (DNA): TGTGCCAGCAGCTTACTAGCGGGAGGGCCTAATGAGCAGTTCTTC.

The chain recombines TRBV3-1 with TRBJ2-2; unclear D gene. Between the trimmed V and J ends, which lost 3 bases and 5 bases, there was a span of 4 bases. CDR1 and CDR2 (germline): LGHDT, YNNKEL (reference sequence). CDR3 length equals 12 residues. CDR3 DNA sequence: TGTGCCAGCAGCCAGGAAACCGGGGAGCTGTTTTTT. The encoded protein is CASSQETGELFF.

The chain is built from TRBV6-9 and TRBJ2-6, with D possibly TRBD1 on 6 matching bases. V shed 6 bases and J shed 1 base, with 10 bases lying between them. Germline V gene lookup returns CDR1 MNHGY and CDR2 SVAAGI. The CDR3 covers 15 residues. The CDR3 spells CASRLGGSGANVLTF. The CDR3 region has the DNA TGTGCCAGCAGATTAGGGGGTTCTGGGGCCAACGTCCTGACTTTC.

A remark on this clonotype: This may arise from a read error, as a much more abundant clone is one base away. The chain uses TRBV7-3 and TRBJ2-3; the D is unclear. CDR1 and CDR2 (germline): SGHTA, FQGTGA. The V gene lost 4 bases and the J gene lost 9 bases, with 11 bases spanning the gap. CDR3 size: 12 residues. The CDR3 reads CASSSSLGTQYF. The CDR3 DNA is TGTGCCAGCAGCTCTTCGTTAGGGACGCAGTATTTT.

This sequence joins TRBV7-2 and TRBJ1-5, with D uncertain. V lost 2 bases, J lost 0 bases, and 2 bases lay in between. The CDR3 is made up of 13 amino acids. Germline V gene sequence: CDR1 SGHTA, CDR2 FQGNSA. This chain's CDR3 is CASSLFSNQPQHF. The DNA for the CDR3 is TGTGCCAGCAGCTTATTTAGCAATCAGCCCCAGCATTTT. The variable domain in full, with the rest retrieved from reference TRBV7-2 and TRBJ1-5, is GAGVSQSPSNKVTEKGKDVELRCDPISGHTALYWYRQSLGQGLEFLIYFQGNSAPDKSGLPSDRFSAERTGGSVSTLTIQRTQQEDSAVYLCASSLFSNQPQHFGDGTRLSIL.

V gene TRBV27 combines with J gene TRBJ2-7, with D possibly being TRBD1 or TRBD2 (6 bases each). Looked up from germline, CDR1 is MNHEY and CDR2 is SMNVEV (reference sequence). Trimming removed 7 bases at V and 1 base at J, with 11 bases between. The CDR3 is made up of 13 amino acids. CDR3 region: CASMGGASYEQYF. The CDR3 region has the DNA TGTGCCAGCATGGGGGGCGCGTCCTACGAGCAGTACTTC.

V and J are TRBV6-1 and TRBJ2-5; TRBD2 aligns across 13 bases. The DNA matches TRBJ2-7 better at its end, which makes the J call doubtful. This CDR3 spans 16 amino acids. Looked up from germline, CDR1 is MNHNS and CDR2 is SASEGT. Here the CDR3 DNA reads TGTGCCAGCAGTCCTACTTGGACTAGCGGGAGTATCGAGCAGTACTTC. Translated, it gives CASSPTWTSGSIEQYF.

This chain uses TRBV11-1 with TRBJ1-2; perhaps TRBD1 as D (5 bases). The ends were cut back, 1 base at V and 5 bases at J, with 11 bases in the middle. CDR1 SGHAT and CDR2 FQDESV come from the germline V gene (reference sequence). This CDR3 is 14 amino acids long. In DNA form, the CDR3 reads TGTGCCAGCAGCTTAGGCGACAGCAATTATGGCTACACCTTC. Protein: CASSLGDSNYGYTF.

The chain employs TRBV12-3 or TRBV12-4 and TRBJ2-2, with 8 bases identical to TRBD1. The CDR3 loop spans 16 amino acids. The V segment lost 5 bases and the J segment 7 bases; nucleotides outside the gene matches: 12. The CDR3 spells CASSPSRQGFIGELFF. The CDR3 DNA follows: TGTGCCAGCAGTCCCAGTCGACAGGGGTTTATCGGGGAGCTGTTTTTT.

As for this clonotype: This may arise from a read error, as a much more abundant clone is one base away. The gene calls are TRBV18 and TRBJ2-7; D gene ambiguous. Germline V gene sequence: CDR1 KGHSH, CDR2 LQKENI. There are 13 residues in the CDR3. V was cut by 4 bases and J by 7 bases, with 14 bases left in between. The CDR3, as DNA: TGTGCCAGCTCACGAGGACCAGACAATGAGCAGTACTTC. Protein sequence: CASSRGPDNEQYF. Variable domain in full (rest from reference TRBV18 and TRBJ2-7): NAGVMQNPRHLVRRRGQEARLRCSPMKGHSHVYWYRQLPEEGLKFMVYLQKENIIDESGMPKERFSAEFPKEGPSILRIQQVVRGDSAAYFCASSRGPDNEQYFGPGTRLTVT.

The chain couples TRBV7-3 to TRBJ2-7, with D tentatively TRBD1 (7 bases). The DNA end is more similar to TRBJ2-1, so the J call may be wrong. Germline CDR1 and CDR2: SGHTA and FQGTGA. CDR3 length equals 16 residues. As DNA, the CDR3 is TGTGCCAGCAGCTCAGGGGGTGGGGGGCTGGGGAATGAGCAGTTCTTC. It encodes CASSSGGGGLGNEQFF.

The rearrangement joins TRBV6-5 to TRBJ2-1; 10 nucleotides agree with TRBD1. The junction had 6 bases not matched to a gene; V was cut back by 2 bases and J by 2 bases. This CDR3 region has 17 residues. The V gene's germline CDR1 is MNHEY and CDR2 SVGAGI. The CDR3 here is CASSYDRGHRPYNEQFF. In nucleotides, the CDR3 is TGTGCCAGCAGTTACGACAGGGGGCACCGTCCCTACAATGAGCAGTTCTTC.